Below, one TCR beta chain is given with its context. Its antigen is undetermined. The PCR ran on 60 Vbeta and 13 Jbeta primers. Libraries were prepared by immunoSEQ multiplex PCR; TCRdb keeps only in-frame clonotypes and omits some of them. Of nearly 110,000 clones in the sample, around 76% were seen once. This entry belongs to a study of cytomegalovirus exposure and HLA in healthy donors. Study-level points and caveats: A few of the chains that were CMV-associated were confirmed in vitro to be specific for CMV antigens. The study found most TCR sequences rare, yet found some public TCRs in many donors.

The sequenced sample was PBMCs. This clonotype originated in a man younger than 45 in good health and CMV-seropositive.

CDR3: CASSRGDSYTF. The CDR3 DNA sequence: TGTGCCAGCAGCAGGGGCGACAGCTACACCTTC. This chain connects TRBV7-9 to TRBJ1-2; tentatively, D is TRBD1 (5 bases). The ends were cut back, 5 bases at V and 9 bases at J, with 10 bases in the middle. The CDR3 sequence is 11 residues long. Germline lookup yields CDR1 SEHNR and CDR2 FQNEAQ (reference sequence).